A single sample gave rise to the 14 T cell receptor beta chains below, sequenced in a study of CD8 T cells in ankylosing spondylitis. Study-level results: A motif in TCR beta, a set of fewer than ten highly homologous variants, appeared characteristic of ankylosing spondylitis blood.

These receptors' antigens are unknown. TCRdb ran MiXCR on the 5' RACE reads and lists one entry per CDR3 protein. This sample has some 840,000 distinct CDR3 sequences, with approximately 12% found just once. The sequenced sample was blood, either unsorted or a sorted T cell fraction (not recorded which). Receptors originate from a male donor with ankylosing spondylitis.

This clonotype was counted only a few times. This chain connects TRBV29-1 to TRBJ2-7, with 8 bases lining up with TRBD1. Trimming at V came to 4 bases and at J to 3 bases, leaving 5 bases not matched to a gene. Germline-derived CDR1 and CDR2 are SQVTM and ANQGSEA. The CDR3 sequence is 13 residues long. This CDR3 reads CSVVWTGRYEQYF. CDR3 DNA: TGCAGCGTTGTTTGGACAGGGCGCTACGAGCAGTACTTC.

V and J are TRBV4-3 and TRBJ1-4; D call uncertain. Germline V CDR1 and CDR2: LGHNA, YSLEER. CDR3 length equals 15 residues. V lost 1 base to trimming and J lost 1 base, with 7 bases between them. For the CDR3, the DNA is TGCGCCAGCAGCCAAGGTTTCGGAACTAATGAAAAACTGTTTTTT. Protein sequence: CASSQGFGTNEKLFF.

At least ten counts were recorded for this clonotype. The chain is built from TRBV5-1 and TRBJ2-1; 7 nucleotides line up with TRBD2. Losses at the gene ends were 7 bases for V and 4 bases for J; bases not matched to a gene: 8. Germline V gene lookup returns CDR1 SGHRS and CDR2 YFSETQ. CDR3 length equals 14 residues. CDR3 in DNA: TGCGCCAGCCAACTCGGGGGGATTTACAATGAGCAGTTCTTC. Encoded protein: CASQLGGIYNEQFF.

The rearrangement links TRBV5-1 to TRBJ2-3; D call uncertain. The CDR3 totals 14 residues. V was pared by 0 bases and J by 1 base, with 6 bases between. Per the germline V gene, CDR1 is SGHRS and CDR2 is YFSETQ. CDR3 region: CASSLEFGTDTQYF. The CDR3 DNA sequence: TGCGCCAGCAGCTTGGAGTTTGGCACAGATACGCAGTATTTT.

This clonotype was seen repeatedly, ten times or more. The chain combines TRBV5-1 with TRBJ2-2; D unclear. The germline V gene has CDR1 SGHRS and CDR2 YFSETQ. V was cut by 3 bases and J by 6 bases, with 12 bases left in between. The CDR3 has 14 residues. The CDR3 nucleotides are TGCGCCAGCAGCTCGGTAATAGGGTCCGGGGAGCTGTTTTTT. Protein sequence: CASSSVIGSGELFF.

In its sample, this clonotype was seen a few times. V usage is TRBV20-1 and J usage is TRBJ1-5; maybe TRBD1 (6 bases). The CDR3 sequence is 13 residues long. The V and J ends lost 7 bases and 0 bases respectively, with 10 bases between them. Germline CDR1 DFQATT, CDR2 SNEGSKA (reference sequence). CDR3: CSVQGRSNQPQHF. CDR3 DNA sequence: TGCAGTGTACAGGGCCGTAGCAATCAGCCCCAGCATTTT.

This clonotype was seen a single time. The gene calls are TRBV7-9 and TRBJ2-1; weak D call: TRBD2 (6 bases). The CDR3 consists of 15 residues. Germline CDR1 SEHNR, CDR2 FQNEAQ (reference sequence). Trimming took off 5 bases at V and 5 bases at J, with 16 bases between the two ends. CDR3 residues: CASSPVGLRHNEQFF. The DNA for the CDR3 is TGTGCCAGCAGCCCTGTAGGACTACGACACAATGAGCAGTTCTTC.

This clonotype has more than one count but fewer than ten. The V call is TRBV7-2, the J call TRBJ1-1; a weak D match, TRBD1 (6 bases). Germline V lookup: CDR1 SGHTA, CDR2 FQGNSA. Trimming stripped 2 bases from V and 5 bases from J, with 18 bases between. This CDR3 region has 16 residues. The CDR3 DNA sequence: TGTGCCAGCAGCTTAACGGTGGCGACAGGAGGTACTGAAGCTTTCTTT. Its protein is CASSLTVATGGTEAFF.

In its sample, this clonotype was seen a few times. The chain has TRBV6-1 and TRBJ1-1; no definite D call. The germline CDR1 and CDR2 sequences are MNHNS and SASEGT. V shed 7 bases and J shed 1 base, with 13 bases lying between them. CDR3 size: 14 residues. CDR3 protein: CASKRAAANTEAFF. Here the CDR3 DNA reads TGTGCCAGCAAAAGGGCAGCAGCGAACACTGAAGCTTTCTTT.

Only a few counts were recorded for this clonotype. The gene calls are TRBV29-1 and TRBJ2-1; D may be TRBD1 (6 bases). V shed 7 bases and J shed 5 bases, with 15 bases lying between them. The CDR3 is 13 residues long. Per the germline V gene, CDR1 is SQVTM and CDR2 is ANQGSEA. DNA for the CDR3: TGCAGCGGACATAGACAGGCACACAATGAGCAGTTCTTC. Translation gives CSGHRQAHNEQFF.

The chain employs TRBV5-1 and TRBJ2-1, with D possibly matching TRBD2 (6 bases). CDR3 length: 16 amino acids. The germline V gene has CDR1 SGHRS and CDR2 YFSETQ. V was cut by 0 bases and J by 4 bases, with 14 bases left in between. Here the CDR3 reads CASSLDPSEAYNEQFF. The DNA for the CDR3 is TGCGCCAGCAGCTTGGATCCTAGCGAGGCTTACAATGAGCAGTTCTTC.

V usage is TRBV12-3 or TRBV12-4 and J usage is TRBJ1-5; a weak D match, TRBD1 (5 bases). The CDR3 runs to 15 residues. V lost 6 bases and J 5 bases, leaving 17 bases between the germline ends. The CDR3 is CASSPADSTYQPQHF. The CDR3 nucleotides read TGTGCCAGCAGCCCAGCCGACAGCACCTATCAGCCCCAGCATTTT.

The CDR3 is CASSSTRQSISQYF. DNA of the CDR3: TGTGCCAGCAGCTCTACCCGCCAGAGCATTTCGCAGTATTTT. V and J are TRBV7-2 and TRBJ2-3; D is unresolved. Germline CDR1 and CDR2: SGHTA and FQGNSA. The CDR3 is 14 amino acids. The germline V and J ends were trimmed by 4 bases and 10 bases, with 18 bases remaining between them.

This clonotype was observed at least ten times. The chain recombines TRBV20-1 with TRBJ1-1; D not certain. Germline V lookup: CDR1 DFQATT, CDR2 SNEGSKA (reference sequence). Deletions cut 5 bases from V and 6 bases from J, with 13 bases between. CDR3 length: 12 residues. For the CDR3, the DNA is TGCAGTGCTGAGGCAGGTTTCGCTGAAGCTTTCTTT. Translation gives CSAEAGFAEAFF.